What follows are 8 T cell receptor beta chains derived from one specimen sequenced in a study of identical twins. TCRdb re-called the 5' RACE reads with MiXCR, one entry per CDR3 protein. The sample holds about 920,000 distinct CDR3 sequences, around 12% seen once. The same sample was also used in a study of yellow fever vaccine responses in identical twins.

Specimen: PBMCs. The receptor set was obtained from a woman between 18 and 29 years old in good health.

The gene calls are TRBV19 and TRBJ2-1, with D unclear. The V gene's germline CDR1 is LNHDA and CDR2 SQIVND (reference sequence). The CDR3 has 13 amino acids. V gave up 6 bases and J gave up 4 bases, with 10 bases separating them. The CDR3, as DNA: TGTGCCAGTAGCGGGTTGGTATACAATGAGCAGTTCTTC. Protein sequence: CASSGLVYNEQFF.

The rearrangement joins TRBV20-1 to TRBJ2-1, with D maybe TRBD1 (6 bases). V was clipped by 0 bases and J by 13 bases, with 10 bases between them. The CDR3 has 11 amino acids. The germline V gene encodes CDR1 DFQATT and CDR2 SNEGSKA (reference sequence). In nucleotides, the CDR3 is TGCAGTGCTAGAGAAGGACAGTCACAGTTCTTC. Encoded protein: CSAREGQSQFF.

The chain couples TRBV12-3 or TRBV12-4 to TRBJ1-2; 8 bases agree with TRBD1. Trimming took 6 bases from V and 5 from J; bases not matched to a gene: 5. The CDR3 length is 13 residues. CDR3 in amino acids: CASRFGQGYGYTF. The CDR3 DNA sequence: TGTGCCAGCAGGTTCGGACAGGGATATGGCTACACCTTC.

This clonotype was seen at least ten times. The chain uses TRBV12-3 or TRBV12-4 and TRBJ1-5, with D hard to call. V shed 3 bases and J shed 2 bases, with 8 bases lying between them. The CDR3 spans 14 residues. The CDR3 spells CASSLGVGNQPQHF. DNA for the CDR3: TGTGCCAGCAGTTTGGGAGTGGGCAATCAGCCCCAGCATTTT.

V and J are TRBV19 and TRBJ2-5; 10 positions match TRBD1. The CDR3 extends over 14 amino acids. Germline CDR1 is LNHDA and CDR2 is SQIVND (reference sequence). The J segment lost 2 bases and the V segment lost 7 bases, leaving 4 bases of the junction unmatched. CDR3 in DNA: TGTGCCAGTAACGACAGGGGGCCTCAAGAGACCCAGTACTTC. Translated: CASNDRGPQETQYF.

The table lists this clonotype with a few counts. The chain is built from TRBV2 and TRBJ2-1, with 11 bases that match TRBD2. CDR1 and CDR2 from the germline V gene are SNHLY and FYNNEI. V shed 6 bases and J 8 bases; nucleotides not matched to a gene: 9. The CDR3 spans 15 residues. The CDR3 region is CASRPGTSGFDEQFF. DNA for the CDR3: TGTGCCAGCAGGCCCGGGACTAGCGGTTTTGATGAGCAGTTCTTC.

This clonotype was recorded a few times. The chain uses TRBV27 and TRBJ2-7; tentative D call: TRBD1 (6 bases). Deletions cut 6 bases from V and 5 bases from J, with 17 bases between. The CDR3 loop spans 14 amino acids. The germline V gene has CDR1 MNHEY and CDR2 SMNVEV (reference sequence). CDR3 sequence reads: CASSKQGRHHEQYF. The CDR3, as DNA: TGTGCCAGCAGCAAACAGGGTCGACATCACGAGCAGTACTTC.

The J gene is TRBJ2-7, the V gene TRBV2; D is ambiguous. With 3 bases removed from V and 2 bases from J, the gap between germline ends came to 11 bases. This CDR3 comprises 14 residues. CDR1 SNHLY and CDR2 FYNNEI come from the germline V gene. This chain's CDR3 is CASSDGNAAYEQYV. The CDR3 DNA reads TGTGCCAGCAGTGACGGAAACGCCGCCTACGAGCAGTACGTC.